The T cell receptor beta chain under discussion was sequenced for a study of CD8+ T cells in alopecia areata (dated by TCRdb to the late 2010s). Study-level background: The treated patients took part in an open-label pilot trial in which moderate-to-severe alopecia areata was treated with oral tofacitinib at 5 to 10 mg twice daily. Patients stayed on tofacitinib for 6 to 18 months and then had 6 months of follow-up off drug so that delayed response and recurrence could be assessed. In treated patients, disease severity was measured using the SALT score, which gives the percentage of scalp surface area affected. In both human patients and the C3H/HeJ mouse model, the study applied high-throughput TCRbeta sequencing to look at T cell clonal expansion in alopecia areata. Human TCRbeta sequencing covered scalp tissue and sorted CD4+ and CD8+ peripheral blood T cells from patchy and totalis/universalis alopecia areata patients and healthy controls. Tofacitinib-treated patients had biopsies at baseline and at 4 and 24 weeks of treatment, with a later scalp biopsy in several patients. Scalp clonality was compared across normal scalp (n=4), patchy alopecia areata scalp (n=8), and alopecia totalis/universalis scalp (n=8). RNA was extracted with the PAXgene miRNA kit for fixed scalp, the miRNeasy kit for PBMCs, and the RNeasy kit for mouse skin. TCRbeta CDR3 regions were amplified by immunoSEQ multiplex PCR with 35 Vbeta forward and 13 Jbeta reverse primers.

The investigation overall reported the following: The treated cohort was small, with a single nonresponder, so links between baseline CD8+ expansion and response need larger studies. Lesional scalp, especially in alopecia totalis/universalis, showed higher clonality and more expanded CD8+ clones than normal scalp, suggesting antigenic drive. Shared TCR sequences between patients were less evident than in mice, which may be partly attributable to HLA diversity in the patient population. During tofacitinib treatment, many expanded lesional clones stuck around in both scalp and blood, and this persistence may partly explain why relapse happens after treatment is stopped. Scalp TCR repertoire analysis is complicated because resident alphabeta T cells in normal human skin are also sequenced, whereas mouse skin is dominated by gammadelta T cells. Tofacitinib significantly decreased scalp clonality and the number of expanded CD8+ clones among the top 100 scalp clones.

The method was the immunoSEQ multiplex PCR assay. RNA was extracted from all samples and reverse transcribed into cDNA, which served as template for TCR sequencing. First-strand cDNA was synthesized with SuperScript III using a 2:1 mix of oligo-dT and random hexamers. A synthetic immune receptor repertoire was used to measure amplification bias, and any remaining bias was corrected computationally. The authors processed their data as follows. Raw reads were preprocessed for error removal, and CDR3 was defined according to IMGT conventions as running from the conserved cysteine to phenylalanine. Clonality was computed by normalizing Shannon entropy by log2 of the number of productive unique TCRs and subtracting the result from 1. Scalp TCRbeta sequences were cross-referenced with sorted blood CD4 and CD8 repertoires so that the CD4 or CD8 identity of scalp clones could be inferred. TCRdb holds this immuneACCESS table with in-frame rearrangements only. Some clones are missing; in checked studies, unresolved V genes explain under half, and the rest has no known cause. From that table come the V and J calls and clone size; the DNA was used to work out D and trimming. The sample records about 99,000 clones, under 90% of which are singletons. The top ten hold around 10% of the sample.

Reading the label with the study, this specimen's treatment or condition is: oral pan-JAK inhibitor, 5-10 mg twice daily. Peripheral blood and lesional scalp punch biopsies were obtained from patients with alopecia areata. PBMCs were isolated by density centrifugation and stained for CD3, CD4 and CD8, after which CD4+ and CD8+ T cells were sorted on a FACSAria. From its cysteine to its phenylalanine, the CDR3 spans 16 amino acids. The read is trimmed to its CDR3 DNA, 48 bases read in frame from base 1. At the junction V is shortened by 0 bases and J by 2 bases; bases outside the gene matches: 6. As encoded in the germline V gene, CDR1 is SGHVS while CDR2 is FNYEAQ. This clone was picked up one time. Its specific antigen is unknown. Base qualities are not recorded, but no much larger clone differs from it by a single base.

The chain couples TRBV7-6 to TRBJ2-7; 8 middle bases align to TRBD2. The sequence came from a human donor with alopecia areata. The sample was CD8+ T cells sorted from blood, taken at week 34, from a patient treated with tofacitinib. Here is the DNA: TGTGCCAGCAGCTTAGCGCAGAGCGGGGGAACCTACGAGCAGTACTTC. Its coded protein is CASSLAQSGGTYEQYF.